The source of this T cell receptor beta chain is a study of OX40 agonist ivuxolimab in advanced cancers. About the full investigation: Ivuxolimab was a fully human IgG2 agonistic monoclonal antibody targeting the costimulatory receptor OX40 (CD134). Intravenous ivuxolimab was administered to patients every 2 weeks at six dose levels: 0.01, 0.1, 0.3, 1.5, 3 and 10 mg/kg. Among the approximately 50 dose-escalation patients, 19 had hepatocellular carcinoma, 15 or so melanoma, 9 renal cell carcinoma and 9 head and neck cancer. In the dose-escalation cohort, more than 80% of patients were male, and the mean age was 60 years with a range of roughly 23 to 79. Patients were allowed to have had prior anti-PD-1, anti-PD-L1 or anti-CTLA-4 therapy, and approximately 40% of the dose-escalation patients had been treated with checkpoint inhibitors. Partial responses occurred in three dose-escalation patients, of whom one had hepatocellular carcinoma and two had cutaneous melanoma. The point of sequencing TCRbeta in the periphery was to test whether ivuxolimab changed TCR sequence diversity and drove clonal T-cell expansion. The paper covers the monotherapy dose-escalation part of the phase I ivuxolimab trial, which included N ≈ 52 patients. What the work shows at the level of the full study, not this receptor alone: Clonal expansion of both CD4+ and CD8+ blood T cells was observed from baseline to week 6 at doses 0.1 to 3.0 mg/kg. In partial responders in the 0.1-3.0 mg/kg groups, normalized peripheral clonal expansion was found to be among the lowest, especially among CD8+ T cells. Which antigens the clonally expanded peripheral T cells were specific for was not determined. Low levels of normalized T-cell clonal expansion were also seen in some patients who did not respond. After ivuxolimab, expanded clones were on average more numerous among CD8+ T cells than among CD4+ T cells.

The trial excluded patients who had a history of autoimmune disease or were on systemic immunosuppression. Peripheral blood for TCR sequencing was drawn from every dose cohort at baseline, at cycle 4 day 1 and at cycle 7 day 1. Samples were obtained from an open-label, multicenter, first-in-human phase I dose-escalation trial of ivuxolimab. The trial enrolled adults with locally advanced or metastatic head and neck squamous cell, hepatocellular, melanoma or renal cell carcinoma. Before TCR sequencing, CD4+ T cells and CD8+ T cells from peripheral blood were sorted into separate populations. A single count supports this clone. Its antigen has not been determined. Nothing much larger sits one base from this clone, and base qualities are not available. Genomic DNA was isolated from the sorted cells so that the TCRbeta CDR3 region could be sequenced. TCRbeta CDR3 regions were sequenced using the immunoSEQ Assay. TCRdb mirrors the immuneACCESS table, restricted to in-frame sequences. Some clones are absent from its copies; in checked studies, under half trace to an unresolved V gene, and the reason for the others is unknown. The sample table shows some 100,000 clones, and 80% to 90% are seen once. Jointly, the top ten make up 1.1% of the sample.

Counted from cysteine to phenylalanine, this CDR3 has 17 amino acids. Only the CDR3 portion is preserved as DNA: 51 bases, with reading frame beginning at the first base. The chain uses TRBV21-1 and TRBJ2-5; the table's D call TRBD2 went unverified against the DNA. TRBV21-1 is labeled a pseudogene. The specimen comprised CD4+ or CD8+ T cells sorted from blood, sampled in a trial of the OX40 agonist ivuxolimab. The TCR originated in an adult with an advanced solid tumor such as melanoma, head and neck, liver or kidney cancer. The CDR3 region: CASSTPPTSGGRRTQYF. The DNA sequence is TGTGCCAGCAGCACCCCACCGACTAGCGGGGGGAGGAGGACCCAGTACTTC.